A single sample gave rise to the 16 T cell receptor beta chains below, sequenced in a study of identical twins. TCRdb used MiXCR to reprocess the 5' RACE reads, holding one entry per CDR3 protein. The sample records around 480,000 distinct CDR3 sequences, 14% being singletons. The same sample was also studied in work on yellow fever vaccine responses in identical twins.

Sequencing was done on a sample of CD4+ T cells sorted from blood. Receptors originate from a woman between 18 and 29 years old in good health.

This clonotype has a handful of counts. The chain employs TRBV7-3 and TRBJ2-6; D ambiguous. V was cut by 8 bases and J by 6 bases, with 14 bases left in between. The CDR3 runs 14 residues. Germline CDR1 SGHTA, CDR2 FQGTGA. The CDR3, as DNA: TGTGCCAGCTCAACTCCCACGCAGGCCAACGTCCTGACTTTC. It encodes CASSTPTQANVLTF.

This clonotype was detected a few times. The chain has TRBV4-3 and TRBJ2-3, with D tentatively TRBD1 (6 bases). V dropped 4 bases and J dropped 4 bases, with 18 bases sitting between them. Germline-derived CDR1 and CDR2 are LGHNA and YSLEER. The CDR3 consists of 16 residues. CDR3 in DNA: TGCGCCAGCAGCCGAGATCTGGGGGCGCCTCCAGATACGCAGTATTTT. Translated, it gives CASSRDLGAPPDTQYF.

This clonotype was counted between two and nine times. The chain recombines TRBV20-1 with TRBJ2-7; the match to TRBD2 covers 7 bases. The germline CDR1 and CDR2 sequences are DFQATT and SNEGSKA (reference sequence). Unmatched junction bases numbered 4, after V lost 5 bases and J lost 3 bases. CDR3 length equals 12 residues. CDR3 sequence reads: CSAPLADYEQYF. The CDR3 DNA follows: TGCAGTGCTCCCCTAGCGGACTACGAGCAGTACTTC.

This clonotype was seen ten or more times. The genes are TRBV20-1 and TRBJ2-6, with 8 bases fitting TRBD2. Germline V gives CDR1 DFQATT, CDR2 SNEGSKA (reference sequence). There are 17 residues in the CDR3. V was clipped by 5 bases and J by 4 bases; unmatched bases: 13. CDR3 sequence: CSAPRGSGSSGANVLTF. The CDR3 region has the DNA TGCAGTGCTCCTCGGGGAAGCGGGAGTTCCGGGGCCAACGTCCTGACTTTC.

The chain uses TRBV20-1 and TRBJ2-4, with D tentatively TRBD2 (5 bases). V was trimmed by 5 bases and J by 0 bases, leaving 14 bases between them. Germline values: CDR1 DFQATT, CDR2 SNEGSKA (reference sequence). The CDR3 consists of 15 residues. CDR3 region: CSAPDPREAKNIQYF. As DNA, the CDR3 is TGCAGTGCTCCCGACCCCCGGGAAGCCAAAAACATTCAGTACTTC.

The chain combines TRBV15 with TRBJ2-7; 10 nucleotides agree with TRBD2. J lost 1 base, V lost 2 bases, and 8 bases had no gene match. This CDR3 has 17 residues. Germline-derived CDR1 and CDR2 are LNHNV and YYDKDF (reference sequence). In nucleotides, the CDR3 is TGTGCCACCAGCAGACCTGATAGCGGGGGGTTTTCCTACGAGCAGTACTTC. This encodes CATSRPDSGGFSYEQYF.

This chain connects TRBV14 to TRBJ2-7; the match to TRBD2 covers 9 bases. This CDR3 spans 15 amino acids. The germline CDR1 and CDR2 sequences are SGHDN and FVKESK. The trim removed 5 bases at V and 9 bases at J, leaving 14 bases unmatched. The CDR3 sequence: CASSFLAGGQGRQYF. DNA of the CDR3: TGTGCCAGCAGCTTTCTTGCGGGAGGGCAAGGTCGGCAGTACTTC.

CDR3 residues: CASSLNQGTLDTQYF. Written as DNA, the CDR3 is TGTGCCAGCAGTTTAAACCAGGGGACTTTGGATACGCAGTATTTT. The chain combines TRBV12-3 or TRBV12-4 with TRBJ2-3; D possibly matches TRBD1 or TRBD2 (6 bases each). The CDR3 is made up of 15 amino acids. V lost 2 bases, J lost 6 bases, and 15 bases lay in between.

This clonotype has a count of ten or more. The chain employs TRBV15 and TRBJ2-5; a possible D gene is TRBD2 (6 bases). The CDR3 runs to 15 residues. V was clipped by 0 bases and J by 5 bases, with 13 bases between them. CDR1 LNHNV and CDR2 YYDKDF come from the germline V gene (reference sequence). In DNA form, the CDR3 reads TGTGCCACCAGCAGAGATGTTCCGACTAGGGAGACCCAGTACTTC. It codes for CATSRDVPTRETQYF.

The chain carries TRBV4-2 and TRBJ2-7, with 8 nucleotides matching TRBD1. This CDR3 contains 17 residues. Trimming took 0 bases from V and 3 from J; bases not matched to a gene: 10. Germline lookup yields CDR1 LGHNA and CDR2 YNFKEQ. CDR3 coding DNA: TGTGCCAGCAGCCAAGAGCCCCAGGACAGGGCAGTCTACGAGCAGTACTTC. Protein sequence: CASSQEPQDRAVYEQYF.

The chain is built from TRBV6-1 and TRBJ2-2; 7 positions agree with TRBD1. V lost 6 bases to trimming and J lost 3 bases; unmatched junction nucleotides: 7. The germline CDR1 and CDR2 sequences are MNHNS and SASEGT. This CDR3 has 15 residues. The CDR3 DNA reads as TGTGCCAGCAGGATGACAGGGTCCGACACCGGGGAGCTGTTTTTT. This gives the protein CASRMTGSDTGELFF.

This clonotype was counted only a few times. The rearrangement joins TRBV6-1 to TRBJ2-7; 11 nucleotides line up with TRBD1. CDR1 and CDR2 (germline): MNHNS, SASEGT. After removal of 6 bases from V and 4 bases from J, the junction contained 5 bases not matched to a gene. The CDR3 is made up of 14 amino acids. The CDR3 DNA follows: TGTGCCAGCAGGGGACAGGGGGGTCGGTACGAGCAGTACTTC. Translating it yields CASRGQGGRYEQYF.

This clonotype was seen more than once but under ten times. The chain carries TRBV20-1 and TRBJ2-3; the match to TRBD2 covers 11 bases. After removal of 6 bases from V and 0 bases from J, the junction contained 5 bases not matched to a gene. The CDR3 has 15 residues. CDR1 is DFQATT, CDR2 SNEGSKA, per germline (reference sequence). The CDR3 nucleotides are TGCAGTGCAACCCGACTAGCGGGGAGCACAGATACGCAGTATTTT. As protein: CSATRLAGSTDTQYF.

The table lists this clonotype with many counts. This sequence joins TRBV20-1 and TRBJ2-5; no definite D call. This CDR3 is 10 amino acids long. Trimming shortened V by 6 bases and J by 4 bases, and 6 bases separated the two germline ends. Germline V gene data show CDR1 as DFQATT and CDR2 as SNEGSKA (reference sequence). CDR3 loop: CSATLETQYF. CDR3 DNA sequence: TGCAGTGCGACTCTAGAGACCCAGTACTTC.

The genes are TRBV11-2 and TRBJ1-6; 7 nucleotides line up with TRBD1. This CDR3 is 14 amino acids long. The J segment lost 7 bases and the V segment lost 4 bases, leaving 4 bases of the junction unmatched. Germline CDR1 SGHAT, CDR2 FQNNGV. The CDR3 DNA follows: TGTGCCAGCAGCTCGGACAGGAAAAATTCACCCCTCCACTTT. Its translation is CASSSDRKNSPLHF. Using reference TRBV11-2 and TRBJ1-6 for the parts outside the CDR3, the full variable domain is EAGVAQSPRYKIIEKRQSVAFWCNPISGHATLYWYQQILGQGPKLLIQFQNNGVVDDSQLPKDRFSAERLKGVDSTLKIQPAKLEDSAVYLCASSSDRKNSPLHFGNGTRLTVT.

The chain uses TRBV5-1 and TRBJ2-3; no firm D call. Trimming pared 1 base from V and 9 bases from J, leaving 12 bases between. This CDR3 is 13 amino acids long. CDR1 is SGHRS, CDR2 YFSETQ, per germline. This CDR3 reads CASSLIGMGTQYF. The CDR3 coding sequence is TGCGCCAGCAGCTTGATCGGTATGGGGACGCAGTATTTT.